What follows describes a single TCR beta chain. The antigen is unknown. The CDR3 is 11 residues long. Germline V CDR1 and CDR2: SQVTM, ANQGSEA. The germline V and J ends were trimmed by 3 bases and 7 bases, with 6 bases remaining between them. The record originates from a study of shared clonotypes between healthy human individuals. Across the study: Three plates each covered CD4 naive and memory; CD8 naive two, CD8 memory one. Study-level results: The sampled material consisted only of blood, and tissue repertoires are likely to differ.

Original processing methods: Filtering differed since immunoSEQ provided only junctions, with no quality scores. The assay was immunoSEQ multiplex PCR, and TCRdb's table has in-frame clones only and misses some. V and J calls and clone size come straight from that table; D and trimming were deduced from the DNA. Of about a million clones listed, approximately 76% were seen once; the top ten hold around 1.5%. Source material: memory CD4+ T cells sorted from blood. Noted subset: CD45RA-negative fraction. The V and J genes are TRBV29-1 and TRBJ2-2; D is uncertain. The source of this sequence is a man between 18 and 35 years old in good health. The CDR3 nucleotides are TGCAGCGTTGATTTGGTCGGGGAGCTGTTTTTT. Its translation is CSVDLVGELFF.